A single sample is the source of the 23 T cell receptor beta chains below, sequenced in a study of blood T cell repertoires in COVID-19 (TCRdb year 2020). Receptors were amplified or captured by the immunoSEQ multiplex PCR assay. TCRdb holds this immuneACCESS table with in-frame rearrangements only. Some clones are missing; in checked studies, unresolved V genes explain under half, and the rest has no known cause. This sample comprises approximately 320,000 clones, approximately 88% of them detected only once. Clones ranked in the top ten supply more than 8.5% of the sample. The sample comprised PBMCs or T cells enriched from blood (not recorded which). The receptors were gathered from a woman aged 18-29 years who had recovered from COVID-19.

CDR3 sequence: CARIAANNEQFF. The CDR3 DNA reads as TGTGCCAGAATAGCCGCAAACAATGAGCAGTTCTTC. The chain couples TRBV5-3 to TRBJ2-1; D is uncertain. TRBV5-3 is reported as an ORF; its role is uncertain. CDR3 length: 12 residues. V was cut by 6 bases and J by 5 bases, with 9 bases left in between.

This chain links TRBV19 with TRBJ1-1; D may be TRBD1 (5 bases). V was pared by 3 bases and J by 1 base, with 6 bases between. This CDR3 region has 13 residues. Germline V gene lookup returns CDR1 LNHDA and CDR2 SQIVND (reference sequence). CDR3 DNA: TGTGCCAGTAGTATGGGGCGGAACACTGAAGCTTTCTTT. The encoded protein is CASSMGRNTEAFF. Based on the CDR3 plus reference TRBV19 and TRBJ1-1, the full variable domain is DGGITQSPKYLFRKEGQNVTLSCEQNLNHDAMYWYRQDPGQGLRLIYYSQIVNDFQKGDIAEGYSVSREKKESFPLTVTSAQKNPTAFYLCASSMGRNTEAFFGQGTRLTVV.

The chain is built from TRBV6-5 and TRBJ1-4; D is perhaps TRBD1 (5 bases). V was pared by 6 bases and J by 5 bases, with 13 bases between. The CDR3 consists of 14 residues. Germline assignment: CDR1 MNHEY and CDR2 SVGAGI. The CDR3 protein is CASRGGDSNEKLFF. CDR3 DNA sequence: TGTGCCAGCAGGGGGGGGGACTCGAATGAAAAACTGTTTTTT.

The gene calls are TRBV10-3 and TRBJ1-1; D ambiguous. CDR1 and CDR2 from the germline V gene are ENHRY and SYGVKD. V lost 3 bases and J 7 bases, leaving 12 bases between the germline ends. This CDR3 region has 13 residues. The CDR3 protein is CAISDRNSHEAFF. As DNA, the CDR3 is TGTGCCATCAGTGATCGGAACAGCCATGAAGCTTTCTTT.

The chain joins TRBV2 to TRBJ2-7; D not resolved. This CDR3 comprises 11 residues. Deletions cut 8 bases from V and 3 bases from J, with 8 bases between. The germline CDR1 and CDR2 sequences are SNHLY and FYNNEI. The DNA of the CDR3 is TGTGCCAGCCGGGTCCACTACGAGCAGTACTTC. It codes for CASRVHYEQYF.

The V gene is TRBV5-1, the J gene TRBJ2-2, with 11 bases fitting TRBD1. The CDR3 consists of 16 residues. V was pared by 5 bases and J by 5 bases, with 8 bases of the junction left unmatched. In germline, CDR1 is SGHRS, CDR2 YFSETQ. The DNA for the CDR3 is TGCGCCAGCAGTCGGGACAGGGGGACGTATACCGGGGAGCTGTTTTTT. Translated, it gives CASSRDRGTYTGELFF.

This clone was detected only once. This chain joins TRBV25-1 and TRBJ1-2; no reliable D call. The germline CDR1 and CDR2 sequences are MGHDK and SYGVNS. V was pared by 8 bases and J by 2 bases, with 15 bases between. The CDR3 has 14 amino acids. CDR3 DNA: TGTGCCAGCCGTCCAGAGGGAGGAAACTATGGCTACACCTTC. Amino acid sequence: CASRPEGGNYGYTF.

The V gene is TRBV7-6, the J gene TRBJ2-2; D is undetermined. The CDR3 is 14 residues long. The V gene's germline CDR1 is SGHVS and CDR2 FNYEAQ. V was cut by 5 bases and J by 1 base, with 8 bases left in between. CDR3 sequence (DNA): TGTGCCAGCAGCCACACCGAGAACACCGGGGAGCTGTTTTTT. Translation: CASSHTENTGELFF. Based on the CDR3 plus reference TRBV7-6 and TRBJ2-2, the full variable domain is GAGVSQSPRYKVTKRGQDVALRCDPISGHVSLYWYRQALGQGPEFLTYFNYEAQQDKSGLPNDRFSAERPEGSISTLTIQRTEQRDSAMYRCASSHTENTGELFFGEGSRLTVL.

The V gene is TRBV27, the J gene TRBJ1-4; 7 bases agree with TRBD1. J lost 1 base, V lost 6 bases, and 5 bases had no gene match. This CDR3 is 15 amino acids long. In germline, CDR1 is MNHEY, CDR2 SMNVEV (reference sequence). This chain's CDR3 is CASSPNRGTNEKLFF. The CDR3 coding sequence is TGTGCCAGCAGCCCGAACAGGGGAACTAATGAAAAACTGTTTTTT.

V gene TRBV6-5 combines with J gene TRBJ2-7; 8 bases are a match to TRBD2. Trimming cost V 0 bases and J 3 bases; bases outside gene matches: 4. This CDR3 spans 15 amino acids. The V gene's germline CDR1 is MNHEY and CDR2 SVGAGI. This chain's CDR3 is CASSYSREGSYEQYF. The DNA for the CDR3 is TGTGCCAGCAGTTACTCACGGGAGGGAAGCTACGAGCAGTACTTC.

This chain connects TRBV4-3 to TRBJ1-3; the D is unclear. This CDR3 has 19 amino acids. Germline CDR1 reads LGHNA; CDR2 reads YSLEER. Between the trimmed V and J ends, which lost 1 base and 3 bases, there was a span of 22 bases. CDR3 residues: CASSQGSPLSGVLGNTIYF. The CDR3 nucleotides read TGCGCCAGCAGCCAAGGTAGCCCTTTATCCGGGGTCCTTGGAAACACCATATATTTT.

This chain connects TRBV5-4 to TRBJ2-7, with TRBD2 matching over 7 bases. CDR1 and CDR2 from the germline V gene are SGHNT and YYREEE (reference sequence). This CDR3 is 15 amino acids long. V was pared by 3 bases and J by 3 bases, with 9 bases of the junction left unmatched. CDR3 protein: CASSSAAGVIYEQYF. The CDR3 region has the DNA TGTGCCAGCAGCTCTGCGGCGGGAGTGATCTACGAGCAGTACTTC.

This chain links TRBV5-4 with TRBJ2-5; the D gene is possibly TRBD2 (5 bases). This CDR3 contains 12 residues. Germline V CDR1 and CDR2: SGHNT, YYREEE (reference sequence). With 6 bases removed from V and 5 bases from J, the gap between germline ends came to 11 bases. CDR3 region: CASTPRRETQYF. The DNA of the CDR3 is TGTGCCAGCACCCCGAGGAGGGAGACCCAGTACTTC.

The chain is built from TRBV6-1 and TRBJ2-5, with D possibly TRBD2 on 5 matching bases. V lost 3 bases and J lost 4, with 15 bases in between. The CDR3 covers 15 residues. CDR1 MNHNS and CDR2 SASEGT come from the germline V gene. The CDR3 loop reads CASSDAAPEVETQYF. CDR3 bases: TGTGCCAGCAGTGACGCCGCCCCGGAGGTAGAGACCCAGTACTTC.

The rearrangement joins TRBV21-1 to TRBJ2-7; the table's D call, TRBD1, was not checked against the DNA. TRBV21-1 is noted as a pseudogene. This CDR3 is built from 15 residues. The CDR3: CASSKAGQGAYEQYF. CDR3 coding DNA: TGTGCCAGCAGCAAAGCGGGACAGGGGGCCTACGAGCAGTACTTC.

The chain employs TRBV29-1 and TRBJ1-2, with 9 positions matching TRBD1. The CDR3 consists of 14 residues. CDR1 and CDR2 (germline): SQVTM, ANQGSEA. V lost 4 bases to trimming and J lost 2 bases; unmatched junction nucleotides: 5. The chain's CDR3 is CSVAQGARNYGYTF. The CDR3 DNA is TGCAGCGTTGCACAGGGGGCGCGGAACTATGGCTACACCTTC.

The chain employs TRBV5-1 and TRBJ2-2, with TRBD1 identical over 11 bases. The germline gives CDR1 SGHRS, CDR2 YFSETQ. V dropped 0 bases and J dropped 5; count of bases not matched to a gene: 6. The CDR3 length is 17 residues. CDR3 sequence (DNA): TGCGCCAGCAGCTTGGAGCGGACAGGGGGCAGGACCGGGGAGCTGTTTTTT. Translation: CASSLERTGGRTGELFF.

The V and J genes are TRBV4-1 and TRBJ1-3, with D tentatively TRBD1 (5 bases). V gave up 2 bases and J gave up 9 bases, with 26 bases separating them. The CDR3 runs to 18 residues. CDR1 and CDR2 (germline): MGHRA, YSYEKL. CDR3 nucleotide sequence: TGCGCCAGCAGCCAAATCCTTTTAGCCGGGCCCTCTCAGGGCACCATATATTTT. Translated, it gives CASSQILLAGPSQGTIYF.

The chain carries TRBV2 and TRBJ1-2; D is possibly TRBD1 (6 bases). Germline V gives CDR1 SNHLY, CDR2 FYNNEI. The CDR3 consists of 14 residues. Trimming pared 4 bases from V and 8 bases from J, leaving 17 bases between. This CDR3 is CASSGSRTVGGYTF. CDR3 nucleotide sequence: TGTGCCAGCAGTGGAAGCAGGACAGTAGGCGGCTACACCTTC.

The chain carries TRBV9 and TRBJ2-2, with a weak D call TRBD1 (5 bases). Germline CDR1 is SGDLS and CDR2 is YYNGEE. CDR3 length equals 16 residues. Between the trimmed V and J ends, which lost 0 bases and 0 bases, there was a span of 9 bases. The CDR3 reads CASSVAQGANTGELFF. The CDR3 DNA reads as TGTGCCAGCAGCGTAGCCCAGGGCGCGAACACCGGGGAGCTGTTTTTT.

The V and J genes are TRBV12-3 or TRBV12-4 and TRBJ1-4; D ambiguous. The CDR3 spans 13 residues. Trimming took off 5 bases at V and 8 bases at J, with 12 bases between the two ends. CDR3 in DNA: TGTGCCAGCAGTCCCCTAAGCTGGGAAAAACTGTTTTTT. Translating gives CASSPLSWEKLFF.

The CDR3 DNA reads as TGTGCCAGCTCAGGCCACAACTCCTACAATGAGCAGTTCTTC. Protein sequence: CASSGHNSYNEQFF. The V and J genes are TRBV2 and TRBJ2-1; no clear D. The CDR3 is made up of 14 amino acids. Per germline, CDR1 SNHLY and CDR2 FYNNEI. Trimming took off 8 bases at V and 0 bases at J, with 11 bases between the two ends.

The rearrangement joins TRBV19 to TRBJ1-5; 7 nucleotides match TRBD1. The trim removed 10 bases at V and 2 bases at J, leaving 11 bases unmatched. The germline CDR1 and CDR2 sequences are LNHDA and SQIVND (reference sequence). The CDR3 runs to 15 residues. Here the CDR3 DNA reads TGTGCCACCGATACAGGGGTTTGGGGCAATCAGCCCCAGCATTTT. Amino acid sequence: CATDTGVWGNQPQHF.